This T cell receptor (beta chain) was profiled in a study of blood T cell repertoires in COVID-19. This CDR3 is 12 amino acids long. The ends were cut back, 7 bases at V and 8 bases at J, with 17 bases in the middle. Germline V lookup: CDR1 SQVTM, CDR2 ANQGSEA. Libraries were prepared by immunoSEQ multiplex PCR; TCRdb keeps only in-frame clonotypes and omits some of them. The sample contains approximately 230,000 clones, roughly 84% of which appear only once. Specimen: peripheral blood. This TCR was sampled from a woman in her forties with active or convalescent COVID-19. The chain employs TRBV29-1 and TRBJ1-2; tentative D call: TRBD1 (5 bases). The CDR3 protein is CSGASLREGYTF. As DNA, the CDR3 is TGCAGCGGGGCTTCCCTCAGGGAAGGCTACACCTTC.